This TCR beta chain was obtained from a study of shared clonotypes between healthy human individuals. Study as a whole: Donors had three CD4 naive, three CD4 memory, two CD8 naive and one CD8 memory plate apiece.

Using immunoSEQ multiplex PCR, the repertoire was profiled, and TCRdb retains in-frame clones only, with some absent. The sample yields 2.5 million or so clones, approximately 92% seen once. In regard to this clone: Its antigen is unknown. The same CDR3 can be traced to other DNA sequences in this sample.

Regarding the study as a whole: Inspection by rarefaction showed sorted-subset sequencing to be incomplete despite large depth.

This CDR3 contains 9 residues. The V and J ends lost 6 bases and 6 bases respectively, with 3 bases between them. Germline V gene sequence: CDR1 DFQATT, CDR2 SNEGSKA (reference sequence). The sample taken for sequencing was naive CD4+ T cells sorted from blood. Subset described: CD45RA+ positively selected. V and J are TRBV20-1 and TRBJ1-5; D is unclear. The sequence was obtained from a man between 18 and 35 years old in good health. The CDR3 region is CSAGQPQHF. CDR3 sequence (DNA): TGCAGTGCGGGTCAGCCCCAGCATTTT.